This T cell receptor (beta chain) is from a study of cytomegalovirus exposure and HLA in healthy donors. Points from the study as a whole: CMV serostatus was the only immune exposure information that was available. It was 150 to 200 TCR beta chains that were listed as cytomegalovirus-associated. Common viral pathogens (according to a later analysis) appeared linked to several of the most significant clusters.

The PCR made use of 60 Vbeta and 13 Jbeta primers. The protocol was immunoSEQ multiplex PCR, while the TCRdb copy is restricted to in-frame clones and leaves out a portion. This table has about 200,000 clones, roughly 74% appearing once. Healthy bone marrow donors formed the donor group. Only a few counts were recorded for this clone. Its antigen is unknown. The V gene's germline CDR1 is MNHNS and CDR2 SASEGT. CDR3 size: 14 residues. The trim removed 2 bases at V and 3 bases at J, leaving 3 bases unmatched. The chain combines TRBV6-1 with TRBJ2-7, with 8 bases identical to TRBD1. Material for sequencing was PBMCs. This clonotype was obtained from a woman aged 25 to 39 in good health and CMV-seronegative. The CDR3 sequence: CASSERQGNYEQYF. CDR3 nucleotides: TGTGCCAGCAGTGAAAGACAGGGGAACTACGAGCAGTACTTC.